This T cell receptor beta chain was identified in a study of cytomegalovirus exposure and HLA in healthy donors. The germline V and J ends were trimmed by 3 bases and 4 bases, with 13 bases remaining between them. The CDR3 runs to 14 residues. Germline V gives CDR1 MNHEY, CDR2 SMNVEV (reference sequence). It was with 60 Vbeta and 13 Jbeta primers that the PCR ran. Clones were sequenced by immunoSEQ multiplex PCR, and TCRdb holds only the in-frame ones, with some missing. The sample yields some 200,000 clones, about 80% seen once. The clonotype originates from a girl aged 10-17 years in good health and CMV-seronegative. Sequencing was performed on PBMCs. The V and J genes are TRBV27 and TRBJ2-7, with D possibly matching TRBD2 (6 bases). CDR3 amino acids: CASSFGERVYEQYF. DNA of the CDR3: TGTGCCAGCAGTTTTGGGGAGCGGGTGTACGAGCAGTACTTC.